This T cell receptor (beta chain) emerged from a study of post-analysis software for immune sequencing data. Study-level background: Relapsing-remitting, secondary progressive and progressive-relapsing multiple sclerosis were all included among the disease courses.

Findings and caveats of the study: In multiple sclerosis, normalized Chao1 diversity was significantly below that of controls. Five TRBV segments, TRBV5-6, TRBV5-1 and TRBV20-1 among them, were found more frequent in patients than controls. Co-batched samples clustered tightly together by F measure.

On this clonotype itself: Its antigen is not identified.

Unique molecular identifiers featured in each of the TCR beta cDNA libraries. When roughly 0.85 to 11 million T cells were used, they gave 500,000 or so cDNA molecules. TCRdb analysed the PCR reads with MiXCR anew, one entry per CDR3 protein. Of around 710,000 distinct CDR3 sequences listed, about half were seen once; the top ten hold around 4.7%. Trimming removed 6 bases at V and 6 bases at J, with 15 bases between. The length of the CDR3 is 14 residues. Germline CDR1 is KGHSH and CDR2 is LQKENI. Sample: blood. This sequence joins TRBV18 and TRBJ1-5; no reliable D call. This sequence was found in a girl under 18 with multiple sclerosis. The CDR3: CASSPGPSGQPQHF. CDR3 bases: TGTGCCAGCTCTCCGGGCCCGAGCGGTCAGCCCCAGCATTTT.